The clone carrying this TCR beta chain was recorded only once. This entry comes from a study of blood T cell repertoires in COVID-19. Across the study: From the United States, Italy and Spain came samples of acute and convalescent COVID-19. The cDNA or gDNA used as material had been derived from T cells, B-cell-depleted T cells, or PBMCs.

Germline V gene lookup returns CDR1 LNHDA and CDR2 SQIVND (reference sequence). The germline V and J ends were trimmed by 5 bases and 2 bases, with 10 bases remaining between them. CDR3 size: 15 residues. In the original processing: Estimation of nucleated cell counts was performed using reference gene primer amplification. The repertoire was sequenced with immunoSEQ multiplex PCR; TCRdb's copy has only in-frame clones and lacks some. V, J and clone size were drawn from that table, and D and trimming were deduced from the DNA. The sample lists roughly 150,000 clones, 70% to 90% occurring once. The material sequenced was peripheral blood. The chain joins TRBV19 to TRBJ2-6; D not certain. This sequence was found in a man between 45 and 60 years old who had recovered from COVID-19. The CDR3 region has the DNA TGTGCCAGTAGTCCCCCGCGGACTGGGGCCAACGTCCTGACTTTC. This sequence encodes CASSPPRTGANVLTF.